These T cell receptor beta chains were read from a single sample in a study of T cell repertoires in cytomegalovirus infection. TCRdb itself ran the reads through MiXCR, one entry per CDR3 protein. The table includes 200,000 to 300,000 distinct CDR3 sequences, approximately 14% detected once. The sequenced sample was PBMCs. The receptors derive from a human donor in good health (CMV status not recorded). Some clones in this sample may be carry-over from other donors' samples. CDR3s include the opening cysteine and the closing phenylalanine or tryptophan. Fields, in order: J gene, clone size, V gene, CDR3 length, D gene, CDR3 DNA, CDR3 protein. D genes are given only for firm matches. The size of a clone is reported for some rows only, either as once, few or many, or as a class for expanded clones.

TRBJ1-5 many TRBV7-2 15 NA TGTGCCAGCAGCCCGCAGACGGGTAGCAATCAGCCCCAGCATTTT CASSPQTGSNQPQHF
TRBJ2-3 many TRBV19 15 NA TGTGCCAGTTCCCCCCTGCGCAGACTCGGAGATACGCAGTATTTT CASSPLRRLGDTQYF
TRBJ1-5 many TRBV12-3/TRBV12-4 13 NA TGTGCCAGCAGTCCCCGACAGAATCAGCCCCAGCATTTT CASSPRQNQPQHF
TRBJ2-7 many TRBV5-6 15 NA TGTGCCAGCCACCCCGGGGCGAGGCTATACTACGAGCAGTACTTC CASHPGARLYYEQYF
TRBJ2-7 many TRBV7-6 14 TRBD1 TGTGCCAGCAGCCCAACCGGGACAGCGCGGGAGCAGTACTTC CASSPTGTAREQYF
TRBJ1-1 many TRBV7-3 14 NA TGTGCCAGCAGCTTAGGGAACCCGGGGACTGAAGCTTTCTTT CASSLGNPGTEAFF
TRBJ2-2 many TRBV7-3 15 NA TGTGCCAGCAGCCCCCAACAGAAGAACACCGGGGAGCTGTTTTTT CASSPQQKNTGELFF
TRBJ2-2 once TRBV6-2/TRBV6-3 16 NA TGTGCCAGCAGTCCTGGGACGGAAAGGAACACCGGGGAGCTGTTTTTT CASSPGTERNTGELFF
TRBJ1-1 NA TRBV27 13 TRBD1 TGTGCCAGCACCGACAGGGATAGATATGAAGCTTTCTTT CASTDRDRYEAFF
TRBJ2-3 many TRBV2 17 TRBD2 TGTGCCAGCAGAGAGACTAGCGGGGGGCTTAGCACAGATACGCAGTATTTT CASRETSGGLSTDTQYF
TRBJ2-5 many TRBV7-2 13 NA TGTGCCAGCAGCTCACAGGGCGGAGAGACCCAGTACTTC CASSSQGGETQYF
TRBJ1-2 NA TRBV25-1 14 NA TGTGCCAGCAGTGAAATTGGAGAGAACTATGGCTACACCTTC CASSEIGENYGYTF
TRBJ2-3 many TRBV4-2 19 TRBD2 TGTGCCAGCAGCCAAGAGTTAGCGGGGGGCCCGGGGGGCACAGATACGCAGTATTTT CASSQELAGGPGGTDTQYF
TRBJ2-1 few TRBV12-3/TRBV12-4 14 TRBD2 TGTGCCACCCGAGCGGGGGAGATTAACAATGAGCAGTTCTTC CATRAGEINNEQFF
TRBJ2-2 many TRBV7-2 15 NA TGTGCCAGCAGCCGCGTTGCGATAGCCACCGGGGAGCTGTTTTTT CASSRVAIATGELFF
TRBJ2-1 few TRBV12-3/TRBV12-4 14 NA TGTGCCAGCAGTCCAGTAGTTAGTGGGGCGGGGCAGTTCTTC CASSPVVSGAGQFF
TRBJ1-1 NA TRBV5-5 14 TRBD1 TGTGCCAGCACCCAGGGGGGAAGTAACACTGAAGCTTTCTTT CASTQGGSNTEAFF
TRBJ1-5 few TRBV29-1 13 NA TGCAGCGGCGCCCTCGGGAGGGATCAGCCCCAGCATTTT CSGALGRDQPQHF
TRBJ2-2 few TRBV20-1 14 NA TGCAGTGCTTTTAGAAGGGGGAACACCGGGGAGCTGTTTTTT CSAFRRGNTGELFF
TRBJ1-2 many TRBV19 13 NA TGTGCCAGTGGCCTTTGGACAGACTATGGCTACACCTTC CASGLWTDYGYTF
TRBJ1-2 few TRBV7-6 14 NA TGTGCCAGCAGCCCCGGTCCCGGGAGCTATGGCTACACCTTC CASSPGPGSYGYTF
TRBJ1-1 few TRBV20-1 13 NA TGCAGTGCTACCCTGACAGGGAACACTGAAGCTTTCTTT CSATLTGNTEAFF
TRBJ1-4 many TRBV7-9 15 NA TGTGCCAGCAGCACCCCTGTGACAACTAATGAAAAACTGTTTTTT CASSTPVTTNEKLFF
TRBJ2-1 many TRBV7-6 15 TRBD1 TGTGCCAGCAGCTCTGGACAGGGGCCCTTTTATGAGCAGTTCTTC CASSSGQGPFYEQFF
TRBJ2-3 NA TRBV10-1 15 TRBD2 TGCGCCAGCAGTGAGCAGCGGGGGAGCACAGATACGCAGTATTTT CASSEQRGSTDTQYF
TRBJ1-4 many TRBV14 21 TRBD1 TGTGCCAGCAGCCAAGATTGGCGGACAGGGAGCGCCTCTTCAACTAATGAAAAACTGTTTTTT CASSQDWRTGSASSTNEKLFF
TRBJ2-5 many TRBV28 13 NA TGTGCCAGCAGTTTGTACTCCCAAGAGACCCAGTACTTC CASSLYSQETQYF
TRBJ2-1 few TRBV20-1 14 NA TGCAGTGCTAGAGGGACGACAGGTGCCTCTGAGCAGTTCTTC CSARGTTGASEQFF
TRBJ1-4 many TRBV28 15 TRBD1 TGTGCCAGCACTCCATGGGAGACAGGGGTTGAAAAACTGTTTTTT CASTPWETGVEKLFF
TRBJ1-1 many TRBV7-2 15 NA TGTGCCAGCAGCTTAAGGAAGAGTTTTATGACTGAAGCTTTCTTT CASSLRKSFMTEAFF
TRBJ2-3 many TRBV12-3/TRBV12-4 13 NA TGTGCCAGCAATAGGCCCGGGGAGGATACGCAGTATTTT CASNRPGEDTQYF
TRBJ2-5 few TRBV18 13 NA TGTGCCAGCTCACTCCAGGACGATAGGACCCAGTACTTC CASSLQDDRTQYF
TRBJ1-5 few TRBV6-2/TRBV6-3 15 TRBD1 TGTGCCAGCAGTTACGACAGGGCGGTCAATCAGCCCCAGCATTTT CASSYDRAVNQPQHF
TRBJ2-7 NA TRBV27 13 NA TGTGCCAGCACCCCAAGTGGGGTCTACGAGCAGTACTTC CASTPSGVYEQYF
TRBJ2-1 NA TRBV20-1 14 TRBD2 TGCAGTGCTAGAAGAGCGGGAGCTATCAATGAGCAGTTCTTC CSARRAGAINEQFF
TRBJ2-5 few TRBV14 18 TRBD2 TGTGCCAGCAGCCAAGGGTTACTAGCGGGAGGCGTCCAAGAGACCCAGTACTTC CASSQGLLAGGVQETQYF
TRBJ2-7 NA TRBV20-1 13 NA TGCAGTGGGGCTAGCGACAGCTCCTACGAGCAGTACTTC CSGASDSSYEQYF
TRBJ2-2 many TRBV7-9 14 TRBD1 TGTGCCAGCAGTCGGGACAGACTGACCGGGGAGCTGTTTTTT CASSRDRLTGELFF
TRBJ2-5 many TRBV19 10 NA TGTGCCAGTATTGGAGAGACCCAGTACTTC CASIGETQYF
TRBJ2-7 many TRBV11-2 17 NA TGTGCCAGCAGCTTTTCCTACAATGTTGGGGCCAACTACGAGCAGTACTTC CASSFSYNVGANYEQYF
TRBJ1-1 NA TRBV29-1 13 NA TGCAGCGTTGAGGGTACAGGGCCCACTGAAGCTTTCTTT CSVEGTGPTEAFF
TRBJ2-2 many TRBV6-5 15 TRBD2 TGTGCCAGCAGAGGGGCGGGGGGAAACACCGGGGAGCTGTTTTTT CASRGAGGNTGELFF
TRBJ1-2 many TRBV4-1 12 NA TGCGCCAGCAGCCAGGCCATTGGGGGCTCCACCTTC CASSQAIGGSTF
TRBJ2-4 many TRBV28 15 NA TGTGCCAGCAGTCGACCCGGATATCCCAAAAACATTCAGTACTTC CASSRPGYPKNIQYF
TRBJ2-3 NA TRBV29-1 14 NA TGCAGCGTTCCCCGAGACAGCGGCACAGATACGCAGTATTTT CSVPRDSGTDTQYF
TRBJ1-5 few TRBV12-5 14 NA TGTGCTAGTGCCCGGGACGGACCTGAAGATCCCCAGCATTTT CASARDGPEDPQHF
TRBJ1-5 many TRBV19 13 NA TGTGCCAGTAGGAACAGGGCGAATCAGCCCCAGCATTTT CASRNRANQPQHF
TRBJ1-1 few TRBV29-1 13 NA TGCAGCGTTGAATTAGGGATGGACACTGAAGCTTTCTTT CSVELGMDTEAFF
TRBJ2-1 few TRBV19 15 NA TGTGCCAGTATTCGGCTGAGCCTCACCTACAATGAGCAGTTCTTC CASIRLSLTYNEQFF
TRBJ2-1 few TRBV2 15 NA TGTGCCAGCAGTGAAATAGGGGGGTCCTACAATGAGCAGTTCTTC CASSEIGGSYNEQFF
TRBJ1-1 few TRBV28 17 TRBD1 TGTGCCAGCAGTTTACTGGGACAGGGGGCAGGGAACACTGAAGCTTTCTTT CASSLLGQGAGNTEAFF
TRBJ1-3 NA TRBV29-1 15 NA TGCAGCGTTGATAGGGTAGGCCTTTCTGGAAACACCATATATTTT CSVDRVGLSGNTIYF
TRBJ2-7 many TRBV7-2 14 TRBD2 TGTGCCAGCAGCTTCACTAGCGGGACCTACGAGCAGTACTTC CASSFTSGTYEQYF
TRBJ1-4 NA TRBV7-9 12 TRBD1 TGTGCCAGCAGCTCCCCCGGGACAGGGAGTTTTTTT CASSSPGTGSFF
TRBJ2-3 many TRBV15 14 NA TGTGCCACCAGCAGAGATCTACTCTCAGATACGCAGTATTTT CATSRDLLSDTQYF